This TCR beta chain was retrieved from a study of blood T cell repertoires in COVID-19. As for the study in general: Collection of acute and convalescent COVID-19 samples took place in the United States, Italy and Spain.

This clone was counted only a few times. Trimming cost V 6 bases and J 3 bases, with 16 bases left between them. Germline CDR1 reads MNHEY; CDR2 reads SVGEGT. The CDR3 totals 15 residues. Per the original methods: Scientists estimated how many nucleated cells there were by amplifying reference gene primers. Sequencing used immunoSEQ multiplex PCR; TCRdb keeps in-frame clones, though not all of them. V, J and clone size were drawn from that table, and D and trimming were deduced from the DNA. The data hold about 170,000 clones, with around 92% observed a single time. The Seattle patients joined while their infection was active and were tracked longitudinally afterward.

The source is a man aged 25-45 years with COVID-19, enrolled during active disease. The chain links TRBV6-2 or TRBV6-3 to TRBJ2-3; weak D call: TRBD2 (6 bases). The sequencing input was peripheral blood. The CDR3 DNA reads TGTGCCAGCAGCCCTCGGGGCGGGGAAACAGATACGCAGTATTTT. Its translation: CASSPRGGETDTQYF.